One T cell receptor beta chain is described in this entry. The same CDR3 also results from other DNA sequences found in this sample. Profiled with immunoSEQ multiplex PCR; TCRdb holds only in-frame clones, not every one. The sample includes 200,000 to 300,000 clones, around 87% of them seen just once. These data come from a study of blood T cell repertoires in COVID-19. Sequenced input: peripheral blood. The TCR was taken from a woman between 40 and 50 years old who had recovered from COVID-19.

The CDR3 bases are TGTGCCAGCAGCTCCGGGACGGGGGTTGGCTACACCTTC. Its translation is CASSSGTGVGYTF. This chain links TRBV6-6 with TRBJ1-2; D possibly corresponds to TRBD1 (5 bases). Trimming removed 6 bases at V and 7 bases at J, with 15 bases between. This CDR3 is 13 amino acids long. Germline values: CDR1 MNHNY, CDR2 SVGAGI (reference sequence).